This entry is about one TCR beta chain. These data are taken from a study of blood T cell repertoires in COVID-19. Across the whole study: The study drew acute and convalescent COVID-19 samples from the United States, Italy and Spain.

The table came from immunoSEQ multiplex PCR; TCRdb's copy has only in-frame clones and leaves some out. The repertoire holds around 700,000 clones, with just under 90% as singletons. The sequencing input was peripheral blood. The TCR originated in a woman under 30 with acute or convalescent COVID-19.

The CDR3 DNA follows: TGCGCCAGCAGCCATAGTGGGTTACGGACTTTCAATTCACCCCTCCACTTT. It specifies CASSHSGLRTFNSPLHF. This chain uses TRBV4-1 with TRBJ1-6; D not certain. The CDR3 runs 17 residues. V was clipped by 3 bases and J by 7 bases, with 19 bases between them. Germline CDR1 reads MGHRA; CDR2 reads YSYEKL.